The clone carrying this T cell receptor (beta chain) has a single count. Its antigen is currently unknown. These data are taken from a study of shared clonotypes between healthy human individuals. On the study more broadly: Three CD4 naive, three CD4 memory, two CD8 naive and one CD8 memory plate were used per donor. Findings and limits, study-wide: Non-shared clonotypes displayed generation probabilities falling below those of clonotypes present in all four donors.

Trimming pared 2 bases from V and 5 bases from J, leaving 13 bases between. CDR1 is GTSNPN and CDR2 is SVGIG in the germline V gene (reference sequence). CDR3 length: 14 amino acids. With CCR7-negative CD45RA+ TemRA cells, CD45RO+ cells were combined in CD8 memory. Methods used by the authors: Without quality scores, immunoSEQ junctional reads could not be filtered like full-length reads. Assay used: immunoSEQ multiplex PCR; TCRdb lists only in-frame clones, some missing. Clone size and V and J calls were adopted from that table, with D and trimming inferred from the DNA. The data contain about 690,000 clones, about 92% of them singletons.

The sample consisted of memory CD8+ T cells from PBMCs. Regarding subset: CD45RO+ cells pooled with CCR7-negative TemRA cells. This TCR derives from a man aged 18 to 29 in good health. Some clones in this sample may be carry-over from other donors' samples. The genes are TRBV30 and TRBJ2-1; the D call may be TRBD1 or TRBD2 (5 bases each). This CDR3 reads CAWSRGIGDNEQFF. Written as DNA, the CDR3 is TGTGCCTGGAGTCGAGGGATAGGGGACAATGAGCAGTTCTTC.